These 27 T cell receptor beta chains share one sample of origin, sequenced in a study of T cell responses to AZD1222 COVID-19 vaccine. Produced via immunoSEQ multiplex PCR; TCRdb's table is partial and in-frame only. The data contain 95,000 to 130,000 clones, about 86% of them singletons. The specimen was peripheral blood, collected on day 0 of AZD1222 vaccination. All receptors come from an adult in good health.

The chain combines TRBV24-1 with TRBJ1-2; no definite D call. V lost 3 bases, J lost 4 bases, and 5 bases lay in between. The germline V gene encodes CDR1 KGHDR and CDR2 SFDVKD. There are 12 residues in the CDR3. The CDR3 DNA is TGTGCCACCAGTGATCCTGTCTATGGCTACACCTTC. Protein: CATSDPVYGYTF.

The chain uses TRBV15 and TRBJ2-3, with D unresolved. In germline, CDR1 is LNHNV, CDR2 YYDKDF (reference sequence). This CDR3 has 14 amino acids. The germline V and J ends were trimmed by 0 bases and 2 bases, with 6 bases remaining between them. CDR3 amino acids: CATSRDRLTDTQYF. The CDR3 nucleotides are TGTGCCACCAGCAGAGACAGGCTCACAGATACGCAGTATTTT.

The chain links TRBV3-1 (or the pseudogene TRBV3-2) to TRBJ2-5; 7 bases match TRBD1. The V gene end was trimmed by 5 bases and the J gene end by 1 base; junction bases not matched to a gene: 4. Germline V gene lookup returns CDR1 LGHDT and CDR2 YNNKEL (reference sequence). The CDR3 contains 14 residues. The CDR3 loop reads CASSADRVQETQYF. For the CDR3, the DNA is TGTGCCAGCAGCGCCGACAGGGTCCAAGAGACCCAGTACTTC.

The chain uses TRBV7-2 and TRBJ1-1; TRBD1 aligns across 10 bases. Germline V gene lookup returns CDR1 SGHTA and CDR2 FQGNSA. Trimming removed 3 bases from V and 2 bases from J; junction bases left unmatched: 3. This CDR3 contains 15 residues. CDR3 protein: CASSFRDRGNTEAFF. DNA of the CDR3: TGTGCCAGCAGCTTCCGGGACAGGGGAAACACTGAAGCTTTCTTT. The full variable domain, its missing parts supplied by reference TRBV7-2 and TRBJ1-1, is GAGVSQSPSNKVTEKGKDVELRCDPISGHTALYWYRQSLGQGLEFLIYFQGNSAPDKSGLPSDRFSAERTGGSVSTLTIQRTQQEDSAVYLCASSFRDRGNTEAFFGQGTRLTVV.

The chain carries TRBV5-1 and TRBJ2-3; tentatively, D is TRBD2 (6 bases). There are 15 residues in the CDR3. Germline CDR1 and CDR2: SGHRS and YFSETQ. Trimming took 4 bases from V and 0 from J, leaving 12 bases between them. CDR3: CASSGDFSSTDTQYF. CDR3 sequence (DNA): TGCGCCAGCAGCGGGGACTTCTCTAGCACAGATACGCAGTATTTT.

This chain links TRBV9 with TRBJ2-1, with TRBD2 as a possible D gene (5 bases). Germline lookup yields CDR1 SGDLS and CDR2 YYNGEE. This CDR3 comprises 16 residues. Trimming cost V 5 bases and J 3 bases, with 18 bases left between them. In DNA, the CDR3 is TGTGCCAGCAGTGAGAGTTGGCGGGCAATCTACAATGAGCAGTTCTTC. Its translation: CASSESWRAIYNEQFF.

This clone showed up just once. The genes are TRBV7-6 and TRBJ1-6; perhaps TRBD1 as D (5 bases). Germline V gene lookup returns CDR1 SGHVS and CDR2 FNYEAQ. This CDR3 has 18 amino acids. V lost 5 bases and J lost 8, with 25 bases in between. The CDR3 loop reads CASSPTPPTGGGYSPLHF. The DNA of the CDR3 is TGTGCCAGCAGCCCTACCCCCCCCACAGGAGGCGGGTATTCACCCCTCCACTTT.

J is TRBJ2-7 and V is TRBV9; possibly TRBD2 for D (5 bases). The CDR3 totals 13 residues. Deletions cut 0 bases from V and 4 bases from J, with 8 bases between. The germline gives CDR1 SGDLS, CDR2 YYNGEE. CDR3 sequence reads: CASSVGERYEQYF. DNA of the CDR3: TGTGCCAGCAGCGTAGGGGAGAGGTACGAGCAGTACTTC.

The V and J genes are TRBV24-1 and TRBJ2-5; no firm D call. The V gene lost 3 bases and the J gene lost 2 bases, with 9 bases spanning the gap. CDR1 is KGHDR and CDR2 is SFDVKD in the germline V gene. The CDR3 totals 14 residues. The CDR3 reads CATSDAPLQETQYF. As DNA, the CDR3 is TGTGCCACCAGTGATGCCCCCTTACAAGAGACCCAGTACTTC.

The chain couples TRBV18 to TRBJ1-2, with D perhaps matching TRBD1 (5 bases). The CDR3 sequence is 15 residues long. CDR1 KGHSH and CDR2 LQKENI come from the germline V gene. Trimming removed 6 bases from V and 4 bases from J, with 18 bases in between. The CDR3 DNA sequence: TGTGCCAGCTCCCCGGGGGGAGAGATTGCCTATGGCTACACCTTC. It encodes CASSPGGEIAYGYTF. The entire variable domain, with the rest obtained from reference TRBV18 and TRBJ1-2, is as follows: NAGVMQNPRHLVRRRGQEARLRCSPMKGHSHVYWYRQLPEEGLKFMVYLQKENIIDESGMPKERFSAEFPKEGPSILRIQQVVRGDSAAYFCASSPGGEIAYGYTFGSGTRLTVV.

This chain links TRBV19 with TRBJ2-1; D perhaps matches TRBD2 (6 bases). Trimming cost V 3 bases and J 4 bases, with 13 bases left between them. There are 15 residues in the CDR3. The germline V gene encodes CDR1 LNHDA and CDR2 SQIVND (reference sequence). Here the CDR3 reads CASSIRPGGYNEQFF. The CDR3 bases are TGTGCCAGTAGTATCCGGCCCGGGGGATACAATGAGCAGTTCTTC.

This rearrangement joins TRBV28 to TRBJ1-4; no firm D call. The CDR3 extends over 14 amino acids. V was pared by 5 bases and J by 10 bases, with 17 bases between. Germline CDR1 MDHEN, CDR2 SYDVKM. The CDR3, as DNA: TGTGCCAGCAGTCTCGGACCAGCTCTGGGAAAACTGTTTTTT. Residues: CASSLGPALGKLFF.

This chain links TRBV12-3 or TRBV12-4 with TRBJ2-5; D is uncertain. The CDR3 loop spans 13 amino acids. The V and J ends lost 3 bases and 1 base respectively, with 6 bases between them. The CDR3 is CASSFSLQETQYF. Written as DNA, the CDR3 is TGTGCCAGCAGTTTTTCCCTCCAAGAGACCCAGTACTTC.

The V and J genes are TRBV5-5 and TRBJ2-1; D may be TRBD2 (6 bases). Trimming took 2 bases from V and 7 from J, leaving 7 bases between them. Looked up from germline, CDR1 is SGHKS and CDR2 is YYEKEE (reference sequence). The CDR3 has 12 amino acids. The DNA for the CDR3 is TGTGCCAGCAGCTTTGGGGGGAATGAGCAGTTCTTC. It specifies CASSFGGNEQFF.

The gene calls are TRBV5-6 and TRBJ1-2; D might be TRBD1 (5 bases). Germline V gene lookup returns CDR1 SGHDT and CDR2 YYEEEE. Between the trimmed V and J ends, which lost 2 bases and 1 base, there was a span of 15 bases. The CDR3 has 16 residues. The CDR3 DNA reads TGTGCCAGCAGCTTAGCGGGGGGAGACAATAACTATGGCTACACCTTC. This translates into CASSLAGGDNNYGYTF. Drawing the rest from reference TRBV5-6 and TRBJ1-2, the complete variable domain is DAGVTQSPTHLIKTRGQQVTLRCSPKSGHDTVSWYQQALGQGPQFIFQYYEEEERQRGNFPDRFSGHQFPNYSSELNVNALLLGDSALYLCASSLAGGDNNYGYTFGSGTRLTVV.

The gene calls are TRBV7-2 and TRBJ1-4; D not certain. The CDR3 spans 15 residues. V was trimmed by 5 bases and J by 8 bases, leaving 18 bases between them. Germline V gene data show CDR1 as SGHTA and CDR2 as FQGNSA. CDR3 region: CASSPTRVGGEKLFF. CDR3 bases: TGTGCCAGCAGCCCGACGAGGGTAGGAGGAGAAAAACTGTTTTTT.

The chain is built from TRBV25-1 and TRBJ2-5; 11 bases line up with TRBD1. Looked up from germline, CDR1 is MGHDK and CDR2 is SYGVNS. The CDR3 totals 12 residues. V was pared by 10 bases and J by 13 bases, with 11 bases of the junction left unmatched. Here the CDR3 DNA reads TGTGCCACGACCGGGACAGGGGGGCTGCGGTACTTC. This translates into CATTGTGGLRYF.

CDR3 bases: TGTGCCAGCAGCGACAAACAGGGGGCATCTATGAACACTGAAGCTTTCTTT. This codes for CASSDKQGASMNTEAFF. The chain couples TRBV9 to TRBJ1-1; 9 bases agree with TRBD1. Germline V CDR1 and CDR2: SGDLS, YYNGEE. This CDR3 comprises 17 residues. The V segment lost 3 bases and the J segment 0 bases; nucleotides outside the gene matches: 9.

This sequence joins TRBV21-1 and TRBJ2-5. TRBV21-1 is shown as a pseudogene. This CDR3 is built from 15 residues. The CDR3: CASSNPGWGSETQYF. In DNA form, the CDR3 reads TGTGCCAGCAGCAACCCGGGGTGGGGGTCAGAGACCCAGTACTTC.

V usage is TRBV7-2 and J usage is TRBJ2-1, with TRBD2 matching over 15 bases. The CDR3 consists of 17 residues. J lost 6 bases, V lost 7 bases, and 10 bases had no gene match. Germline CDR1 and CDR2: SGHTA and FQGNSA. CDR3 sequence (DNA): TGTGCCAGCACCGACCCGGGACTAGCGGGGGGTGGCAATGAGCAGTTCTTC. Translated, it gives CASTDPGLAGGGNEQFF.

This chain links TRBV4-2 with TRBJ2-3; D gene unclear. This CDR3 is 15 amino acids long. Looked up from germline, CDR1 is LGHNA and CDR2 is YNFKEQ. The V end was cut by 0 bases, the J end by 6 bases, with 13 bases between. The CDR3 loop reads CASSQDPAGRDTQYF. Written as DNA, the CDR3 is TGTGCCAGCAGCCAAGATCCGGCTGGGCGGGATACGCAGTATTTT.

The CDR3 bases are TGTGCCACCAGTGTGGGAGGCAGCACAGATACGCAGTATTTT. Translated, it gives CATSVGGSTDTQYF. The rearrangement joins TRBV24-1 to TRBJ2-3; D perhaps matches TRBD2 (6 bases). Per germline, CDR1 KGHDR and CDR2 SFDVKD. The V gene lost 5 bases and the J gene lost 0 bases, with 8 bases spanning the gap. The CDR3 covers 14 residues.

The genes are TRBV14 and TRBJ2-1; D gene unclear. V shed 4 bases and J shed 1 base, with 11 bases lying between them. Germline values: CDR1 SGHDN, CDR2 FVKESK. The CDR3 is 15 amino acids. DNA for the CDR3: TGTGCCAGCAGCCGCGTAGTAGCATCCTACAATGAGCAGTTCTTC. Amino acid sequence: CASSRVVASYNEQFF.

The CDR3 DNA is TGCGCCAGCAGCCCCACAGGACAGGGGAGAACAGATACGCAGTATTTT. It codes for CASSPTGQGRTDTQYF. This chain connects TRBV5-1 to TRBJ2-3; 9 nucleotides align to TRBD1. V was clipped by 4 bases and J by 3 bases; unmatched bases: 9. The CDR3 contains 16 residues. The V gene's germline CDR1 is SGHRS and CDR2 YFSETQ.

This clone was recorded once. The chain is built from TRBV27 and TRBJ1-5; D is undetermined. V was trimmed by 6 bases and J by 0 bases, leaving 12 bases between them. The CDR3 is made up of 15 amino acids. Germline assignment: CDR1 MNHEY and CDR2 SMNVEV (reference sequence). DNA of the CDR3: TGTGCCAGCAGACCGGAGTACTATAGCAATCAGCCCCAGCATTTT. Translation gives CASRPEYYSNQPQHF.

The chain is built from TRBV4-1 and TRBJ2-7, with 8 nucleotides matching TRBD2. Germline CDR1 and CDR2: MGHRA and YSYEKL. J was trimmed by 3 bases and V by 0 bases; bases with no gene match: 1. The CDR3 spans 14 residues. The CDR3 DNA is TGCGCCAGCAGCCAAGACACTAGCGGCTACGAGCAGTACTTC. As protein: CASSQDTSGYEQYF.

V usage is TRBV7-3 and J usage is TRBJ1-2; D ambiguous. This CDR3 is built from 12 residues. CDR1 SGHTA and CDR2 FQGTGA come from the germline V gene. With 2 bases removed from V and 8 bases from J, the gap between germline ends came to 9 bases. The CDR3 reads CASSLSGLGYTF. The CDR3 DNA sequence: TGTGCCAGCAGCTTATCGGGGTTGGGCTACACCTTC.